This T cell receptor beta chain was documented in a study of blood T cell repertoires in COVID-19. As for the study in general: Material from acute and convalescent COVID-19 was sourced from the United States, Italy and Spain. PBMCs, B-cell-depleted T cells, or T cells provided the cDNA or gDNA that made up the material.

Original processing methods: Estimated nucleated cell counts came from reference gene primer amplification. Measured with immunoSEQ multiplex PCR; TCRdb has only the in-frame clones, and not every one. The D gene and trimming were derived from the DNA, and the V and J assignments and clone size from that table. Among 100,000 to 150,000 clones listed, about four fifths were seen once. CDR1 is ENHRY and CDR2 is SYGVKD in the germline V gene. V gave up 0 bases and J gave up 0 bases, with 11 bases separating them. This CDR3 comprises 16 residues. The chain recombines TRBV10-3 with TRBJ1-1, with D hard to call. The sequence derives from a man aged 40-55 years with active or convalescent COVID-19. Sequences were obtained from peripheral blood. The DNA for the CDR3 is TGTGCCATCAGTGAGTCTAACGGGTTCATGAACACTGAAGCTTTCTTT. It yields the protein CAISESNGFMNTEAFF.